Shown below are 12 T cell receptor beta chains from a single sample sequenced in a study of T cell responses to AZD1222 COVID-19 vaccine (dated by TCRdb to about 2021). Library generation was performed with the immunoSEQ multiplex PCR assay. Held by TCRdb, this immuneACCESS table contains in-frame sequences only and omits some clones. Under half of the omission traces to an unresolved V gene where checked; the cause of the rest is unknown. The sample records about 110,000 clones, roughly nine tenths of which are singletons. The ten most abundant clones make up 6.6% of the sample. The intended sense of this specimen's time point label: baseline before first vaccination. Specimen: peripheral blood, collected on day 0 of AZD1222 vaccination. These receptors were taken from an adult in good health.

CDR3 in DNA: TGTGCCAGCAGCCTCGACCCCAGCAGGCCCCAGCATTTT. Translated, it gives CASSLDPSRPQHF. The chain couples TRBV11-1 to TRBJ1-5; D gene uncertain. V lost 5 bases and J lost 9, with 14 bases in between. From germline, CDR1 is SGHAT and CDR2 FQDESV (reference sequence). CDR3 size: 13 residues.

The gene calls are TRBV28 and TRBJ1-4, with unresolved D. V dropped 6 bases and J dropped 4 bases, with 15 bases sitting between them. Germline CDR1 and CDR2: MDHEN and SYDVKM. CDR3 size: 15 residues. The CDR3 is CASSPHGSYNEKLFF. CDR3 nucleotide sequence: TGTGCCAGCAGCCCACACGGGAGCTATAATGAAAAACTGTTTTTT.

This chain links TRBV3-1 (or the pseudogene TRBV3-2) with TRBJ2-1, with D tentatively TRBD1 or TRBD2 (5 bases each). The CDR3 is 16 amino acids. V was clipped by 1 base and J by 7 bases, with 17 bases between them. Germline CDR1 is LGHDT and CDR2 is YNNKEL (reference sequence). CDR3 protein: CASSQAPRGARNEQFF. CDR3 DNA: TGTGCCAGCAGCCAAGCCCCGAGAGGGGCCAGGAATGAGCAGTTCTTC.

The chain joins TRBV5-1 to TRBJ1-2; 10 nucleotides align to TRBD1. The germline CDR1 and CDR2 sequences are SGHRS and YFSETQ. This CDR3 is built from 16 residues. V lost 2 bases and J lost 4; bases outside the gene matches: 8. The CDR3 DNA reads as TGCGCCAGCAGCTTCAGTCCCGGGACAGGGGCCTATGGCTACACCTTC. It is translated as CASSFSPGTGAYGYTF. Variable domain in full (rest from reference TRBV5-1 and TRBJ1-2): KAGVTQTPRYLIKTRGQQVTLSCSPISGHRSVSWYQQTPGQGLQFLFEYFSETQRNKGNFPGRFSGRQFSNSRSEMNVSTLELGDSALYLCASSFSPGTGAYGYTFGSGTRLTVV.

The chain carries TRBV27 and TRBJ1-2; 7 bases agree with TRBD1. V lost 2 bases and J lost 4; bases outside the gene matches: 4. Germline CDR1 is MNHEY and CDR2 is SMNVEV (reference sequence). This CDR3 contains 14 residues. CDR3 in DNA: TGTGCCAGCAGTTTAAAGGGGGCGAGCTATGGCTACACCTTC. Translation gives CASSLKGASYGYTF.

This clone was counted a single time. J is TRBJ2-5 and V is TRBV18; the match to TRBD2 covers 7 bases. The length of the CDR3 is 15 residues. Germline loops: CDR1 KGHSH, CDR2 LQKENI. The J segment lost 9 bases and the V segment lost 5 bases, leaving 15 bases of the junction unmatched. The CDR3 spells CASSASGTTTRAQYF. The CDR3, as DNA: TGTGCCAGCTCAGCTTCCGGGACTACCACACGGGCCCAGTACTTC.

The rearrangement links TRBV18 to TRBJ1-1, with D possibly TRBD1 on 6 matching bases. Looked up from germline, CDR1 is KGHSH and CDR2 is LQKENI. CDR3 length: 14 residues. V was trimmed by 5 bases and J by 2 bases, leaving 12 bases between them. The CDR3 DNA reads as TGTGCCAGCTCAACCCGGACAGCCAACACTGAAGCTTTCTTT. Translation gives CASSTRTANTEAFF.

The CDR3, as DNA: TGTGCCAGCAGCGGGAATTCACCCCTCCACTTT. Its protein is CASSGNSPLHF. This chain uses TRBV3-1 (or the pseudogene TRBV3-2) with TRBJ1-6, with D unclear. Trimming stripped 5 bases from V and 7 bases from J, with 3 bases between. This CDR3 spans 11 amino acids. The V gene's germline CDR1 is LGHDT and CDR2 YNNKEL (reference sequence).

J is TRBJ1-1 and V is TRBV7-2, with TRBD1 matching over 7 bases. The length of the CDR3 is 14 residues. The germline CDR1 and CDR2 sequences are SGHTA and FQGNSA. The ends lost 3 bases at V and 5 bases at J; junction bases unmatched: 6. The CDR3: CASSFHRGKTEAFF. Written as DNA, the CDR3 is TGTGCCAGCAGCTTTCACAGGGGAAAAACTGAAGCTTTCTTT. Full variable domain (remainder filled in from reference TRBV7-2 and TRBJ1-1): GAGVSQSPSNKVTEKGKDVELRCDPISGHTALYWYRQSLGQGLEFLIYFQGNSAPDKSGLPSDRFSAERTGGSVSTLTIQRTQQEDSAVYLCASSFHRGKTEAFFGQGTRLTVV.

This clone was detected only once. The chain recombines TRBV30 with TRBJ1-3; D not resolved. This CDR3 region has 14 residues. CDR1 and CDR2 (germline): GTSNPN, SVGIG (reference sequence). The V end was cut by 3 bases, the J end by 0 bases, with 9 bases between. Written as DNA, the CDR3 is TGTGCCTGGAGCCGACTTTCCTCTGGAAACACCATATATTTT. Translating it yields CAWSRLSSGNTIYF.

This clone was seen just once. The rearrangement uses TRBV25-1 and TRBJ2-3; the match to TRBD2 covers 9 bases. This CDR3 region has 14 residues. The germline CDR1 and CDR2 sequences are MGHDK and SYGVNS. V trimming: 8 bases; J trimming: 6 bases; junction bases outside the gene matches: 9. The CDR3 sequence: CASQLAGASDTQYF. CDR3 nucleotide sequence: TGTGCCAGCCAGTTAGCGGGAGCTTCGGATACGCAGTATTTT.

This chain links TRBV19 with TRBJ1-6; 8 positions match TRBD1. CDR1 is LNHDA, CDR2 SQIVND, per germline (reference sequence). The CDR3 is made up of 15 amino acids. J was trimmed by 10 bases and V by 3 bases; bases with no gene match: 8. The CDR3 region is CASSIRPGGSSPLHF. CDR3 sequence (DNA): TGTGCCAGTAGTATTCGGCCAGGGGGCTCCTCACCCCTCCACTTT.